What follows describes a single T cell receptor (beta chain). Its antigen is unidentified. The data were obtained in a study of T cell responses to AZD1222 COVID-19 vaccine. The study, taken as a whole, reports: Sampled repertoires all dated from after the peak T cell response. Epitopes outside B.1.351 and B.1.1.7 mutated regions reportedly drew nearly half of spike TCRs.

CDR1 is MNHEY and CDR2 is SVGAGI in the germline V gene. Losses at the gene ends were 8 bases for V and 1 base for J; bases not matched to a gene: 10. This CDR3 region has 15 residues. TCRdb keeps only in-frame clones here, not all; method: immunoSEQ multiplex PCR. The repertoire includes about 140,000 clones, about 92% of them detected once, and about 9.1% sits in the top ten. V is TRBV6-5 and J is TRBJ2-5, with TRBD1 identical over 7 bases. The TCR comes from an adult in good health. This specimen consisted of peripheral blood, obtained on day 0 of AZD1222 vaccination. CDR3 in amino acids: CASGNSGGTQETQYF. The CDR3 DNA is TGTGCCAGCGGAAACTCAGGGGGTACCCAAGAGACCCAGTACTTC.